The 7 T cell receptor beta chains in this list originate from one sample, sequenced in a study of OX40 agonist ivuxolimab in advanced cancers. TCRdb keeps only in-frame clones here, not all; method: immunoSEQ multiplex PCR. The table records 6,500 to 8,000 clones, around three quarters of them present only once. This specimen consisted of CD4+ or CD8+ T cells sorted from blood, obtained in a trial of the OX40 agonist ivuxolimab. These receptors all come from an adult with an advanced solid tumor such as melanoma, head and neck, liver or kidney cancer.

The chain is built from TRBV7-2 and TRBJ2-7; D may be TRBD2 (5 bases). Trimming removed 5 bases at V and 6 bases at J, with 14 bases between. The CDR3 spans 13 residues. CDR1 and CDR2 (germline): SGHTA, FQGNSA. The CDR3: CASSRGSFGEQYF. DNA for the CDR3: TGTGCCAGCAGCCGCGGGTCCTTCGGCGAGCAGTACTTC.

This clone was found a few times. This chain connects TRBV4-2 to TRBJ1-4; TRBD1 matches 7 bases. The germline gives CDR1 LGHNA, CDR2 YNFKEQ. The CDR3 consists of 13 residues. Unmatched junction bases numbered 8, after V lost 4 bases and J lost 12 bases. This CDR3 is CASSRDSNEELFF. The DNA of the CDR3 is TGTGCCAGCAGCCGGGACAGCAATGAGGAACTGTTTTTT.

The chain joins TRBV9 to TRBJ1-6; no reliable D call. Germline CDR1 and CDR2: SGDLS and YYNGEE. Between the trimmed V and J ends, which lost 4 bases and 6 bases, there was a span of 14 bases. The CDR3 totals 15 residues. Here the CDR3 reads CASSYGGLSNSPLHF. DNA of the CDR3: TGTGCCAGCAGCTACGGAGGTCTATCTAATTCACCCCTCCACTTT.

The J gene is TRBJ1-2, the V gene TRBV10-3, with D possibly TRBD1 on 6 matching bases. The CDR3 loop spans 13 amino acids. Trimming took off 6 bases at V and 8 bases at J, with 16 bases between the two ends. Germline CDR1 and CDR2: ENHRY and SYGVKD. CDR3 sequence: CAISATGLQGYTF. For the CDR3, the DNA is TGTGCCATCAGCGCAACAGGGCTGCAAGGCTACACCTTC.

The chain uses TRBV21-1 and TRBJ2-1; no DNA check was done on the table's D call, TRBD2. TRBV21-1 constitutes a pseudogene. This CDR3 spans 15 amino acids. This CDR3 reads CAAVQAGDHYNEQFF. The CDR3 bases are TGTGCCGCTGTGCAAGCGGGGGACCACTACAATGAGCAGTTCTTC.

This clone was seen only a few times. V and J are TRBV27 and TRBJ1-6; the D is unclear. Trimming left V 6 bases short and J 10 bases short, with 13 bases between. Germline V gene lookup returns CDR1 MNHEY and CDR2 SMNVEV (reference sequence). The CDR3 runs 13 residues. CDR3 loop: CASSYTGSSPLHF. The DNA for the CDR3 is TGTGCCAGCAGCTACACGGGTAGCTCACCCCTCCACTTT.

The chain recombines TRBV6-4 with TRBJ1-2; D is perhaps TRBD1 (6 bases). V dropped 2 bases and J dropped 4 bases, with 17 bases sitting between them. Germline V gives CDR1 MRHNA, CDR2 SNTAGT. CDR3 length equals 16 residues. DNA for the CDR3: TGTGCCAGCAGTGACGTGCCACAGGGCCCTTTCTATGGCTACACCTTC. This codes for CASSDVPQGPFYGYTF.